Sequencing of this T cell receptor beta chain was carried out in a study of siplizumab effects on memory and regulatory T cells. Clones were sequenced by immunoSEQ multiplex PCR, and TCRdb holds only the in-frame ones, with some missing. The data show 100,000 to 120,000 clones, roughly 92% seen once. The CDR3 runs 18 residues. The germline V gene encodes CDR1 SGHAT and CDR2 FQDESV (reference sequence). V lost 1 base and J 6 bases, leaving 22 bases between the germline ends. Material: CD4+ T cells sorted from blood. V gene TRBV11-1 combines with J gene TRBJ2-1; D is perhaps TRBD2 (6 bases). The clonotype originates from a human donor in good health. This chain's CDR3 is CASSLDRDSPSPINEQFF. The CDR3 DNA reads TGTGCCAGCAGCTTAGATAGGGACTCCCCCTCGCCGATCAATGAGCAGTTCTTC.